The T cell receptor beta chain under discussion was sequenced for a study of identical twins. General study points: Conclusions were based on cross-sectional statistical analysis, without following the same donors.

The CDR3 is 13 amino acids. Germline CDR1 reads LNHDA; CDR2 reads SQIVND (reference sequence). Trimming stripped 2 bases from V and 3 bases from J, with 8 bases between. On this clonotype itself: Antigen unknown.

It was template switching that added a universal primer site, and there were unique molecular identifiers on the cDNA. TCRdb re-called the 5' RACE reads through MiXCR, storing one row per CDR3 protein. The profile shows about 1.7 million distinct CDR3 sequences, about 32% of them singletons. Sequencing input: cord blood. The receptor was isolated from a newborn girl in good health. This chain uses TRBV19 with TRBJ2-7, with a tentative D call TRBD2 (5 bases). The DNA of the CDR3 is TGTGCCAGTAGTATATCGAGCGGCTACGAGCAGTACTTC. Translated: CASSISSGYEQYF.